This is a list of T cell receptor beta chains from one sample in a study of blood T cell repertoires in COVID-19. Assay: immunoSEQ multiplex PCR; the TCRdb copy retains only in-frame clones and omits some. The sample contains around 100,000 clones, roughly 90% of which appear only once. Sequences were obtained from peripheral blood. The receptors originated from a human donor in a cohort sampled during active COVID-19. Both conserved end residues are part of each CDR3. Fields, in order: V gene, clone size, D gene, J gene, CDR3 protein, CDR3 DNA. D genes are given only for firm matches. Not every row has a clone size; where given, it reads once, few, many or a size class.

TRBV5-5	NA	TRBD2	TRBJ2-3	CASSLYQGLVYTQYF	TGTGCCAGCAGCTTGTACCAGGGACTAGTCTATACGCAGTATTTT
TRBV25-1	NA	NA	TRBJ2-7	CASSEPRLPSYEQYF	TGTGCCAGCAGTGAACCCCGACTGCCCTCCTACGAGCAGTACTTC
TRBV7-3	NA	TRBD2	TRBJ2-1	CASSLTFLPSGPNYNEQFF	TGTGCCAGCAGCTTAACGTTTCTCCCTAGCGGCCCTAACTACAATGAGCAGTTCTTC
TRBV4-1	NA	TRBD1	TRBJ1-4	CASSQGQGQGYEKLFF	TGCGCCAGCAGCCAAGGACAGGGACAGGGGTATGAAAAACTGTTTTTT
TRBV11-3	NA	NA	TRBJ2-3	CASSGATAGPDTQYF	TGTGCCAGCAGCGGTGCGACGGCAGGTCCAGATACGCAGTATTTT
TRBV2	NA	NA	TRBJ2-7	CASSARQFYEQYF	TGTGCCAGCAGTGCTAGACAGTTTTACGAGCAGTACTTC
TRBV19	NA	TRBD1	TRBJ1-1	CASRSGTGGRSSEAFF	TGTGCCAGTAGGTCGGGGACAGGGGGCAGGAGTTCTGAAGCTTTCTTT
TRBV7-9	NA	NA	TRBJ1-2	CASSLGRQDPYGYTF	TGTGCCAGCAGCTTAGGAAGGCAGGATCCCTATGGCTACACCTTC
TRBV7-9	medium-sized	TRBD2	TRBJ2-7	CASMARERYEQYF	TGTGCCAGCATGGCGCGGGAGCGATACGAGCAGTACTTC
TRBV7-8	NA	NA	TRBJ1-5	CASSLVQAGQPQHF	TGTGCCAGCAGCTTAGTCCAAGCTGGTCAGCCCCAGCATTTT
TRBV3-1/TRBV3-2	NA	TRBD2	TRBJ2-3	CASSQDSGTLTDTQYF	TGTGCCAGCAGCCAAGATAGCGGGACTCTCACAGATACGCAGTATTTT
TRBV11-2	NA	NA	TRBJ2-1	CASSLGPGASYNEQFF	TGTGCCAGCAGCTTAGGCCCGGGAGCTTCCTACAATGAGCAGTTCTTC
TRBV19	NA	TRBD1	TRBJ2-7	CASSILRDSYEQYF	TGTGCCAGTAGTATTCTTCGGGACAGCTACGAGCAGTACTTC